This T cell receptor beta chain was retrieved from a study of CD8 T cells in ankylosing spondylitis. General observations from the study: From matched ankylosing spondylitis synovial fluid, disease-linked clones were reportedly recovered at significantly enriched levels. Some of the motif variants had earlier been found in reactive arthritis patients' fluid and blood. Within ankylosing spondylitis blood, a TCR beta motif made up of eight or nine highly homologous variants appeared to be characteristic. As for the disease-linked clones, they showed a CD8+ phenotype and occurred at relatively low frequencies in peripheral blood.

Construction of TCR beta libraries was performed using quantitative 5'-RACE with molecular barcodes. Via MiXCR, TCRdb re-called the 5' RACE reads, giving one row per CDR3 protein. The repertoire holds some 330,000 distinct CDR3 sequences, 7.5% to 9% seen once, with about 15% in the top ten. This clonotype was observed many times. Its target is not known. The sequence was collected from a male donor with ankylosing spondylitis. Sequenced sample: blood, either unsorted or a sorted T cell fraction (not recorded which).

The CDR3 reads CASSGTGDYNEQFF. In DNA form, the CDR3 reads TGTGCCAGCAGTGGGACAGGAGATTACAATGAGCAGTTCTTC. This chain uses TRBV6-1 with TRBJ2-1; 7 positions match TRBD1. The CDR3 spans 14 residues. Germline CDR1 is MNHNS and CDR2 is SASEGT. V shed 4 bases and J 4 bases; nucleotides not matched to a gene: 4.